This entry is about one T cell receptor beta chain. What it binds is not known. cDNA reverse transcribed from extracted RNA served as the sequencing template. Generated by immunoSEQ multiplex PCR, the TCRdb table keeps only in-frame clones and is missing some. The sample includes around 190,000 clones, around three fifths seen only once; the top ten take approximately 1.3%. The CDR3 loop spans 12 amino acids. Looked up from germline, CDR1 is GTSNPN and CDR2 is SVGIG (reference sequence). J was trimmed by 2 bases and V by 5 bases; bases with no gene match: 0. This record comes from a study of CD8+ T cells in alopecia areata. Study-level results: Under tofacitinib, numerous expanded lesional clonotypes remained detectable in scalp and blood. Scalp clonality and expanded CD8+ clones among the top 100 were significantly decreased by tofacitinib.

The sample's treatment: oral pan-JAK inhibitor, 5-10 mg twice daily. The sequence came from a human donor with alopecia areata. V gene TRBV30 combines with J gene TRBJ1-5; 7 nucleotides agree with TRBD1. Sequencing was performed on CD4+ T cells sorted from blood, taken around week 50, from a patient treated with tofacitinib. This CDR3 reads CAWDRGNQPQHF. CDR3 coding DNA: TGTGCCTGGGACAGGGGCAATCAGCCCCAGCATTTT.